This section outlines one TCR beta chain sequence together with its context. Over 95% purity was reached by all sorted populations. The sample originates from a study of beta chain features in type 1 diabetes. Turning to the study itself: Patients did not differ from healthy donors in age, gender or cell yield.

Every bit of the isolated RNA underwent reverse transcription, so sequencing read expressed TCRB transcripts. The protocol was immunoSEQ multiplex PCR, while the TCRdb copy is restricted to in-frame clones and leaves out a portion. This table holds more than 300,000 clones, roughly 8% found once. Per germline, CDR1 SGHTA and CDR2 FQGNSA. This CDR3 contains 19 residues. V was trimmed by 6 bases and J by 0 bases, leaving 21 bases between them. This TCR was sampled from a woman younger than 30 in good health. The sequencing input was central memory CD4+ T cells from blood. The chain uses TRBV7-2 and TRBJ2-6; D might be TRBD2 (6 bases). In nucleotides, the CDR3 is TGTGCCAGCAGACCGAAACGGGGAGGTGTGTCCTCTGGGGCCAACGTCCTGACTTTC. As protein: CASRPKRGGVSSGANVLTF.